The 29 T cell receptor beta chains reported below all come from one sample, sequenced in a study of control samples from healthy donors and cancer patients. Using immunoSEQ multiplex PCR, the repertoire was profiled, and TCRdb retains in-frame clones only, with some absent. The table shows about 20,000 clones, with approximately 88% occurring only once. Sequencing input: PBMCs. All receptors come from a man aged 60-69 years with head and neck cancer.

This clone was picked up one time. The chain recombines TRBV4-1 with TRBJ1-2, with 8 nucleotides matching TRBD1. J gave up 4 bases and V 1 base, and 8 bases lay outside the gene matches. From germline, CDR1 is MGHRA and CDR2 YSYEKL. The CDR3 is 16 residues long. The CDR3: CASSQVAGQGFYGYTF. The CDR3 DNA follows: TGCGCCAGCAGCCAAGTCGCAGGACAGGGCTTCTATGGCTACACCTTC.

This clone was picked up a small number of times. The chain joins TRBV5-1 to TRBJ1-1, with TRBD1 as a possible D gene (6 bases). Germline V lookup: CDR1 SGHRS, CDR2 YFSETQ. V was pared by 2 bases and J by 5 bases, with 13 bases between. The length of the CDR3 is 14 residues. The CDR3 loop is CASSFGGYRTEAFF. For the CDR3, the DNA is TGCGCCAGCAGCTTCGGGGGCTATAGGACTGAAGCTTTCTTT.

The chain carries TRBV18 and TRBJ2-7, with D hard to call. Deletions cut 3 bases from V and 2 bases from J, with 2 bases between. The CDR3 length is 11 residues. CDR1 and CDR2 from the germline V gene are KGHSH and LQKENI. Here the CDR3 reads CASSPTYEQYF. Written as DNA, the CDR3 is TGTGCCAGCTCACCCACCTACGAGCAGTACTTC.

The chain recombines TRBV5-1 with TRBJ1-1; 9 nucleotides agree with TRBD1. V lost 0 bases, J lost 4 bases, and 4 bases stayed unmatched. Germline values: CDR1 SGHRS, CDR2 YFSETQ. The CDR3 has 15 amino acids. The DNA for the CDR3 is TGCGCCAGCAGCTTGGGACAGGGGGGAGTCACTGAAGCTTTCTTT. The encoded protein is CASSLGQGGVTEAFF.

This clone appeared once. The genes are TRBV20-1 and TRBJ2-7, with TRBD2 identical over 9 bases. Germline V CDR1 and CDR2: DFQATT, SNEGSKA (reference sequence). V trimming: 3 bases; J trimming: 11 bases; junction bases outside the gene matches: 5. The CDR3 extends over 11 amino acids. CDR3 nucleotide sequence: TGCAGTGCTAGGGCCGGGACTAGCAAGTACTTC. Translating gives CSARAGTSKYF.

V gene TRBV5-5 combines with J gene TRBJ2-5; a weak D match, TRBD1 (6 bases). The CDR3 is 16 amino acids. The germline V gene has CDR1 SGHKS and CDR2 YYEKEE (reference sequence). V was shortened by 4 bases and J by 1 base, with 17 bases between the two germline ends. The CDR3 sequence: CASSRDVQGSQETQYF. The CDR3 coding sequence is TGTGCCAGCAGCCGGGACGTACAGGGTAGCCAAGAGACCCAGTACTTC.

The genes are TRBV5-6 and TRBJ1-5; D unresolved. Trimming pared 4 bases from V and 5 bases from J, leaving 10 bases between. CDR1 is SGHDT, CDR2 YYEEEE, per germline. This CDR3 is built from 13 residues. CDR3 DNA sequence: TGTGCCAGCAGCACCGGACCAGATCAGCCCCAGCATTTT. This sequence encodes CASSTGPDQPQHF.

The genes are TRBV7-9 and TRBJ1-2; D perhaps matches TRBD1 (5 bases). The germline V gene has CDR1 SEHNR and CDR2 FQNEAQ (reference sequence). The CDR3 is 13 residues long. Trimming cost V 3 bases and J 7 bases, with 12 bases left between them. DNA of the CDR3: TGTGCCAGCAGCTTGGGGGGAATAAGTGGCTACACCTTC. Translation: CASSLGGISGYTF.

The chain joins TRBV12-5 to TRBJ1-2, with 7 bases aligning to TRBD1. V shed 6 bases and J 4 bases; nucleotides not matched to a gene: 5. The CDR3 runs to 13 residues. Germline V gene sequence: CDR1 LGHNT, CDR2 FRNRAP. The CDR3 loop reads CASGSDRVYGYTF. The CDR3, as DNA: TGTGCTAGTGGCTCCGACAGGGTCTATGGCTACACCTTC.

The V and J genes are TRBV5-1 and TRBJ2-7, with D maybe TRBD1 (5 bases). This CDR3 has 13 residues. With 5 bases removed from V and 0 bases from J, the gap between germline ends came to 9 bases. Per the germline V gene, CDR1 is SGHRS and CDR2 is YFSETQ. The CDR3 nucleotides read TGCGCCAGCAGTTTACAGGCCTCCTACGAGCAGTACTTC. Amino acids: CASSLQASYEQYF.

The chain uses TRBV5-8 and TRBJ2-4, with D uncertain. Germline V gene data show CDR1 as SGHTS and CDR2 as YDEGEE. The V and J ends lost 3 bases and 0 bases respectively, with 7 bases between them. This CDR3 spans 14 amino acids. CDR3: CASSSTVAKNIQYF. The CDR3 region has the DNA TGTGCCAGCAGCTCTACAGTAGCCAAAAACATTCAGTACTTC.

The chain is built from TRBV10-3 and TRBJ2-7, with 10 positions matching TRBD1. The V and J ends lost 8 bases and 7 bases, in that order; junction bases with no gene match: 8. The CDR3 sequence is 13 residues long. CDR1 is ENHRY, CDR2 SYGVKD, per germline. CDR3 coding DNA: TGTGCCATCGAGGGACAGGGGCCGGGAGAGCAGTACTTC. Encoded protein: CAIEGQGPGEQYF.

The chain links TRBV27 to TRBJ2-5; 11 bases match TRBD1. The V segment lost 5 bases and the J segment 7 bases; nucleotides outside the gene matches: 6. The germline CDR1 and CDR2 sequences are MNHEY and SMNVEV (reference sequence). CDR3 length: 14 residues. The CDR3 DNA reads TGTGCCAGCAGTCTCCTCGGGACAGGGGGGACCCAGTACTTC. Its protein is CASSLLGTGGTQYF.

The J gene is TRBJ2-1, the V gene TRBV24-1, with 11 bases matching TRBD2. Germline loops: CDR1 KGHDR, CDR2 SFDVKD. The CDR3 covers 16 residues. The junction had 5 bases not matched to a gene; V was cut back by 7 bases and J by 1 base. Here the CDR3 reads CATSPASGGSYNEQFF. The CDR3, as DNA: TGTGCCACCAGCCCCGCTAGCGGGGGGTCCTACAATGAGCAGTTCTTC.

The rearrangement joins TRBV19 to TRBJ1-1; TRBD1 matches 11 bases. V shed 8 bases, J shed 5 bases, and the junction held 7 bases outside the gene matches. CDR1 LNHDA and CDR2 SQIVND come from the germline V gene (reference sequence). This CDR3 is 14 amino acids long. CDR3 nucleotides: TGTGCCAGTCACCGGGACAGGGGGGATACTGAAGCTTTCTTT. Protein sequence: CASHRDRGDTEAFF.

The CDR3: CASSVVAEAYGYTF. The CDR3 DNA is TGTGCCAGCAGCGTAGTGGCAGAGGCCTATGGCTACACCTTC. V usage is TRBV9 and J usage is TRBJ1-2; D uncertain. Trimming took 0 bases from V and 4 from J, leaving 10 bases between them. CDR1 is SGDLS, CDR2 YYNGEE, per germline. The CDR3 has 14 amino acids.

The CDR3 DNA reads as TGCGCCAGCAGCTTGGTTCGGACGGTGACTGAAAAACTGTTTTTT. Its protein product is CASSLVRTVTEKLFF. V and J are TRBV5-1 and TRBJ1-4; D is unclear. The germline V gene encodes CDR1 SGHRS and CDR2 YFSETQ. V gave up 0 bases and J gave up 7 bases, with 13 bases separating them. The length of the CDR3 is 15 residues.

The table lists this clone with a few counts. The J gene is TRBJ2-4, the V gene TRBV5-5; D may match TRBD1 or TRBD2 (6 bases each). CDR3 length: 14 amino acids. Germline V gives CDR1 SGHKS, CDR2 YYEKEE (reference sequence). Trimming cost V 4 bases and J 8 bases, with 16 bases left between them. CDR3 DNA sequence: TGTGCCAGCAGCCCCGGGGGCCCTGAGGACATTCAGTACTTC. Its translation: CASSPGGPEDIQYF. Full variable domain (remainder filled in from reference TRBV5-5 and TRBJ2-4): DAGVTQSPTHLIKTRGQQVTLRCSPISGHKSVSWYQQVLGQGPQFIFQYYEKEERGRGNFPDRFSARQFPNYSSELNVNALLLGDSALYLCASSPGGPEDIQYFGAGTRLSVL.

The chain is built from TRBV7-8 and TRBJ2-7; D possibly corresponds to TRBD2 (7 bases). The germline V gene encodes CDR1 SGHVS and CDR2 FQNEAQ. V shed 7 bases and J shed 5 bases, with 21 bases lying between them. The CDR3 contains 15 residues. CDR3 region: CASTQIGGRLNEQYF. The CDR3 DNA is TGTGCCAGCACCCAAATCGGGGGGCGTCTAAACGAGCAGTACTTC.

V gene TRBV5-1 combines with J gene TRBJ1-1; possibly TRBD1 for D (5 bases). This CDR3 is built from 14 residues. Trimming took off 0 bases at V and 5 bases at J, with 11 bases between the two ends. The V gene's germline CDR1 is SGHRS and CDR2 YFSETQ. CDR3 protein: CASSLVGGRTEAFF. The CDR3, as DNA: TGCGCCAGCAGCTTGGTGGGGGGTAGGACTGAAGCTTTCTTT.

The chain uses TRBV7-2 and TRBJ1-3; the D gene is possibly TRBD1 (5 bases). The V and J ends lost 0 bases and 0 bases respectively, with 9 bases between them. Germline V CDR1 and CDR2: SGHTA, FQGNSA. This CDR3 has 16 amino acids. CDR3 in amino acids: CASSLATQGSGNTIYF. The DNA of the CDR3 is TGTGCCAGCAGCTTAGCGACTCAGGGCTCTGGAAACACCATATATTTT.

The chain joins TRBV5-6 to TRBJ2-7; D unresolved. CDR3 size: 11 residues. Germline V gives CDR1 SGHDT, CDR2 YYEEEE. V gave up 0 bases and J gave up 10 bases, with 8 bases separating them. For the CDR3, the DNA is TGTGCCAGCAGCTTGGCCGAAGACCAGTACTTC. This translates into CASSLAEDQYF.

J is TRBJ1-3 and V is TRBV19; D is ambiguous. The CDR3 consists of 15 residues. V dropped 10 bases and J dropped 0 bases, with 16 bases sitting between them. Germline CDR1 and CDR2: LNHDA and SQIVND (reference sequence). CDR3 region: CATEEVTLSGNTIYF. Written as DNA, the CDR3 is TGTGCCACAGAAGAGGTGACACTCTCTGGAAACACCATATATTTT.

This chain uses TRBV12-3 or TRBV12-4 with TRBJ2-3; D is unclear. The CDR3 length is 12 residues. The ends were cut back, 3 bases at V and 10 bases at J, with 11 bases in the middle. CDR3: CASSFGSISQYF. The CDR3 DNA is TGTGCCAGCAGTTTTGGGTCTATATCGCAGTATTTT.

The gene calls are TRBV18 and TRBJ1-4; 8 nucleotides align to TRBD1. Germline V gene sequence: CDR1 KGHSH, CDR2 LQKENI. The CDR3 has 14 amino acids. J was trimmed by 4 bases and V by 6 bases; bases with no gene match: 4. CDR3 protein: CASSLGQGNEKLFF. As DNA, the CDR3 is TGTGCCAGCTCTCTCGGACAGGGTAATGAAAAACTGTTTTTT.

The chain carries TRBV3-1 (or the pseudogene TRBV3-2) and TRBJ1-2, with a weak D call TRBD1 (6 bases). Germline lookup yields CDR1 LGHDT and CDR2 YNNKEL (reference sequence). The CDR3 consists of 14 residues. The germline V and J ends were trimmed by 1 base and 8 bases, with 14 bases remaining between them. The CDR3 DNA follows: TGTGCCAGCAGCCAAGTTAAGTCAGGGGACGGCTACACCTTC. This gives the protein CASSQVKSGDGYTF.

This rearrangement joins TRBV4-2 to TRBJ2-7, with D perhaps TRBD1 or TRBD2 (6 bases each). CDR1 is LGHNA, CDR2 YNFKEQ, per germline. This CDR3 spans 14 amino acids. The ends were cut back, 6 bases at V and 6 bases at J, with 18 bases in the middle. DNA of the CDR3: TGTGCCAGCAGGAGCGGGCAGGGGCTCGGCGAGCAGTACTTC. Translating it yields CASRSGQGLGEQYF.

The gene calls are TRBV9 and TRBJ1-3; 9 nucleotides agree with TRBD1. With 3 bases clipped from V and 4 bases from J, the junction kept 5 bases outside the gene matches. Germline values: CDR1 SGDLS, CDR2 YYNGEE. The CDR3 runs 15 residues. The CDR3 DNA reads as TGTGCCAGCAGCGCCTTGGGACAGGGAGGAAACACCATATATTTT. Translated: CASSALGQGGNTIYF. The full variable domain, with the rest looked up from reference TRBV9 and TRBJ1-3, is DSGVTQTPKHLITATGQRVTLRCSPRSGDLSVYWYQQSLDQGLQFLIQYYNGEERAKGNILERFSAQQFPDLHSELNLSSLELGDSALYFCASSALGQGGNTIYFGEGSWLTVV.

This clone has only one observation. For the CDR3, the DNA is TGTGCCAGTCAGAGCGGAGCCAAAAACATTCAGTACTTC. Its protein is CASQSGAKNIQYF. The J gene is TRBJ2-4, the V gene TRBV28; possibly TRBD2 for D (5 bases). CDR3 length: 13 amino acids. CDR1 and CDR2 from the germline V gene are MDHEN and SYDVKM. Trimming removed 9 bases at V and 0 bases at J, with 9 bases between.